The rows below give T cell receptor beta chains drawn from one sample of a study of patients and donors after allogeneic stem cell transplantation. In TCRdb, the RT-PCR reads were re-called with MiXCR into one record per CDR3 protein. The sample lists tens of thousands of distinct CDR3 sequences, 10% to 15% seen once, with roughly a third in the top ten. The sequenced material came from blood, either unsorted or a sorted T cell fraction (not recorded which). The receptors originated from a human donor who was either an allogeneic HSCT recipient or a stem cell or donor lymphocyte infusion donor (not recorded which). It is not recorded whose cells these are; they may come from a transplant donor. Each CDR3 is given with its conserved first and last residue. The D gene is left open where the match is weak. Clone size, where shown, is once, few, many, or a class for clones that have expanded.

TRBV9	NA	TRBJ2-7	NA	CASSEGEGPPYEQYF	TGTGCCAGCAGCGAGGGAGAGGGGCCCCCCTACGAGCAGTACTTC
TRBV6-5	NA	TRBJ2-1	TRBD2	CASSYSREGGYNEQFF	TGTGCCAGCAGTTACTCGCGGGAGGGCGGCTACAATGAGCAGTTCTTC
TRBV3-1	NA	TRBJ1-5	NA	CASSPPGPSNQPQHF	TGTGCCAGCAGCCCCCCGGGACCGAGCAATCAGCCCCAGCATTTT
TRBV6-5	few	TRBJ2-7	NA	CASSYRETSYEQYF	TGTGCCAGCAGTTACCGGGAGACTTCCTACGAGCAGTACTTC
TRBV18	NA	TRBJ2-2	NA	CASSPPLANTGELFF	TGTGCCAGCTCACCACCTCTAGCGAACACCGGGGAGCTGTTTTTT
TRBV10-3	few	TRBJ2-6	NA	CAISESIFWTETSSGANVLTF	TGTGCCATCAGTGAGTCGATATTTTGGACAGAGACTAGCTCTGGGGCCAACGTCCTGACTTTC
TRBV29-1	few	TRBJ2-5	TRBD1	CSVGTGRWETQYF	TGCAGCGTTGGGACAGGGAGGTGGGAGACCCAGTACTTC
TRBV27	many	TRBJ1-2	NA	CASSLGGSYGYTF	TGTGCCAGCAGTTTAGGGGGGTCGTATGGCTACACCTTC
TRBV30	many	TRBJ1-4	NA	CAWSVRGGRNEKLFF	TGTGCCTGGAGTGTACGGGGGGGACGGAATGAAAAACTGTTTTTT
TRBV29-1	many	TRBJ1-2	TRBD1	CSVEFTGGYHTF	TGCAGCGTTGAATTTACAGGGGGCTATCACACCTTC
TRBV29-1	few	TRBJ2-7	TRBD1	CSVEEDRGLYEQYF	TGCAGCGTTGAAGAGGACAGGGGGCTCTACGAGCAGTACTTC
TRBV20-1	NA	TRBJ2-2	TRBD1	CSASSPGTGYTGELFF	TGCAGTGCTAGTTCCCCCGGGACAGGGTACACCGGGGAGCTGTTTTTT
TRBV10-3	many	TRBJ2-7	TRBD2	CAISEAGVYEQYF	TGTGCCATCAGTGAGGCGGGAGTGTACGAGCAGTACTTC
TRBV27	few	TRBJ2-3	NA	CASSFLSQRKYTDTQYF	TGTGCCAGCAGTTTTTTATCCCAGCGGAAATACACAGATACGCAGTATTTT
TRBV9	NA	TRBJ2-3	NA	CASSVATDTQYF	TGTGCCAGCAGCGTAGCTACAGATACGCAGTATTTT
TRBV24-1	many	TRBJ2-4	NA	CATSDFSENIQYF	TGTGCCACCAGTGATTTTAGCGAAAACATTCAGTACTTC
TRBV14	NA	TRBJ2-1	NA	CASSQDAGGEQFF	TGTGCCAGCAGCCAAGACGCTGGCGGTGAGCAGTTCTTC
TRBV7-9	many	TRBJ1-2	TRBD1	CASSFSMGTDQGYTF	TGTGCCAGCAGCTTCAGCATGGGGACAGATCAAGGCTACACCTTC
TRBV4-1	NA	TRBJ2-5	TRBD2	CASSQGGRSALAGETQYF	TGCGCCAGCAGCCAAGGTGGACGTTCGGCACTAGCGGGAGAGACCCAGTACTTC
TRBV10-3	few	TRBJ2-3	TRBD1	CAISGLQGSTDTQYF	TGTGCCATCAGTGGCCTACAGGGGAGCACAGATACGCAGTATTTT
TRBV5-1	NA	TRBJ2-3	NA	CASSLLFWDTQYF	TGCGCCAGCAGCTTGCTCTTTTGGGATACGCAGTATTTT
TRBV24-1	few	TRBJ2-3	NA	CATSDDYTDTQYF	TGTGCCACCAGTGATGACTACACAGATACGCAGTATTTT
TRBV13	NA	TRBJ2-7	TRBD2	CASSFRKGLVPSYEQYF	TGTGCCAGCAGCTTTCGTAAAGGACTAGTCCCCTCCTACGAGCAGTACTTC
TRBV11-2	NA	TRBJ2-7	NA	CASSFERVGRDYEQYF	TGTGCCAGCAGCTTCGAACGGGTGGGAAGGGACTACGAGCAGTACTTC
TRBV7-3	many	TRBJ2-2	NA	CASSIQTGNTGELFF	TGTGCCAGCAGCATACAGACAGGGAACACCGGGGAGCTGTTTTTT
TRBV2	few	TRBJ2-1	TRBD2	CASIPSGTSGGDEQFF	TGTGCCAGCATCCCCTCCGGGACTAGCGGGGGAGATGAGCAGTTCTTC
TRBV15	many	TRBJ2-5	TRBD1	CATSSIGQGQETQYF	TGTGCCACCAGCAGTATTGGACAGGGTCAAGAGACCCAGTACTTC
TRBV19	many	TRBJ1-5	TRBD1	CASSMIPAGGQPQHF	TGTGCCAGTAGTATGATCCCGGCAGGGGGTCAGCCCCAGCATTTT
TRBV5-1	NA	TRBJ2-3	NA	CASSLGLGAGTFIDTQYF	TGCGCCAGCAGCTTGGGATTGGGCGCAGGCACCTTCATAGATACGCAGTATTTT
TRBV7-8	many	TRBJ2-4	TRBD2	CASSLLGTSGRFAKNIQYF	TGTGCCAGCAGCTTATTGGGGACTAGCGGGAGATTTGCCAAAAACATTCAGTACTTC
TRBV12-3/TRBV12-4	many	TRBJ1-2	TRBD1	CASSPGQGDYGYTF	TGTGCCAGCAGTCCCGGACAGGGTGACTATGGCTACACCTTC
TRBV9	large	TRBJ1-2	NA	CASSVVPYWGGYTF	TGTGCCAGCAGCGTAGTCCCCTACTGGGGTGGCTACACCTTC
TRBV20-1	many	TRBJ1-5	NA	CSARKPGPTNQPQHF	TGCAGTGCTAGGAAACCGGGACCTACTAATCAGCCCCAGCATTTT
TRBV29-1	few	TRBJ2-2	NA	CSVESGKANTGELFF	TGCAGCGTTGAGTCCGGGAAAGCGAACACCGGGGAGCTGTTTTTT
TRBV5-1	many	TRBJ2-1	TRBD2	CASSLAEGMPSGTYNEQFF	TGCGCCAGCAGCTTGGCCGAAGGTATGCCTAGCGGGACCTACAATGAGCAGTTCTTC
TRBV2	few	TRBJ1-1	NA	CASSGLTRTNTEAFF	TGTGCCAGCAGCGGGCTCACCAGAACAAACACTGAAGCTTTCTTT
TRBV5-5	NA	TRBJ2-4	TRBD1	CASRRDRLYIAKNIQYF	TGTGCCAGCAGACGGGACAGGTTATACATAGCCAAAAACATTCAGTACTTC
TRBV12-3/TRBV12-4	many	TRBJ1-1	TRBD1	CASSLEQGVMNTEAFF	TGTGCCAGCAGTTTAGAGCAGGGGGTCATGAACACTGAAGCTTTCTTT
TRBV7-2	few	TRBJ2-3	TRBD2	CASSSRLAGITDTQYF	TGTGCCAGCAGCTCTCGATTAGCGGGAATCACAGATACGCAGTATTTT
TRBV12-3/TRBV12-4	many	TRBJ1-1	NA	CASNGDMNMNTEAFF	TGTGCCTCAAACGGGGATATGAACATGAACACTGAAGCTTTCTTT
TRBV20-1	NA	TRBJ2-1	TRBD2	CSARDSGTSGSYNEQFF	TGCAGTGCTAGAGATTCAGGGACTAGCGGGAGTTACAATGAGCAGTTCTTC
TRBV7-9	NA	TRBJ2-1	NA	CASSLYWTNEQFF	TGTGCCAGCAGCTTATACTGGACCAATGAGCAGTTCTTC
TRBV27	few	TRBJ1-1	NA	CASSLSAGGDNTEAFF	TGTGCCAGCAGTTTATCGGCGGGGGGGGATAACACTGAAGCTTTCTTT
TRBV15	few	TRBJ2-7	NA	CATSRAGSWHEQYF	TGTGCCACCAGCAGAGCAGGTAGCTGGCACGAGCAGTACTTC